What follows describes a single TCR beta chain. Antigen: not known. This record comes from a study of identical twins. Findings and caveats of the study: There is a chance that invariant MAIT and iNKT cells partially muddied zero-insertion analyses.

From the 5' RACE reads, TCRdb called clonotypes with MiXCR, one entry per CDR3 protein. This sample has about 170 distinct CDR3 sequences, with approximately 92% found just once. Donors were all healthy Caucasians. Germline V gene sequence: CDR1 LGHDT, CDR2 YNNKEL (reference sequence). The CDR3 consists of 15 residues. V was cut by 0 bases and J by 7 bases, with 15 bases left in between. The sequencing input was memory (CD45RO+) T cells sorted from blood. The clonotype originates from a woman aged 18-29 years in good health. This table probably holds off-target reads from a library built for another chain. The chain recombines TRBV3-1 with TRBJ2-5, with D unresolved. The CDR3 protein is CASSQDRASPWTQYF. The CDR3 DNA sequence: TGTGCCAGCAGCCAAGATCGGGCTTCCCCGTGGACCCAGTACTTC.